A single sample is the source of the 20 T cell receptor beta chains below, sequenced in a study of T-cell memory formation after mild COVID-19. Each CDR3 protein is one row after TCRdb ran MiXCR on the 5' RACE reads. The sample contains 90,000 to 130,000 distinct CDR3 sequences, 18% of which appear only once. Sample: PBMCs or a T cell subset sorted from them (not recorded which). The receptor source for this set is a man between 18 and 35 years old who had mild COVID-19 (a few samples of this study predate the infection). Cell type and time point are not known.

Here the CDR3 DNA reads TGTGCCAGCAGCCCACTGGGCGAAACTGAAGCTTTCTTT. This sequence encodes CASSPLGETEAFF. The rearrangement joins TRBV3-1 to TRBJ1-1; no reliable D call. This CDR3 spans 13 amino acids. V was trimmed by 4 bases and J by 5 bases, leaving 11 bases between them. Per germline, CDR1 LGHDT and CDR2 YNNKEL (reference sequence). Drawing the rest from reference TRBV3-1 and TRBJ1-1, the complete variable domain is DTAVSQTPKYLVTQMGNDKSIKCEQNLGHDTMYWYKQDSKKFLKIMFSYNNKELIINETVPNRFSPKSPDKAHLNLHINSLELGDSAVYFCASSPLGETEAFFGQGTRLTVV.

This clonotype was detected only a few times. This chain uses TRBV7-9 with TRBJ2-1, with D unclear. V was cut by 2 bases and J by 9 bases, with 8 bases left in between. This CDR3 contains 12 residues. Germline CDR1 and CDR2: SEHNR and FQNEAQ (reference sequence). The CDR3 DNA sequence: TGTGCCAGCAGCTTAACCGATATTGAGCAGTTCTTC. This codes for CASSLTDIEQFF. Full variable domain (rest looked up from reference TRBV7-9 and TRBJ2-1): DTGVSQNPRHKITKRGQNVTFRCDPISEHNRLYWYRQTLGQGPEFLTYFQNEAQLEKSRLLSDRFSAERPKGSFSTLEIQRTEQGDSAMYLCASSLTDIEQFFGPGTRLTVL.

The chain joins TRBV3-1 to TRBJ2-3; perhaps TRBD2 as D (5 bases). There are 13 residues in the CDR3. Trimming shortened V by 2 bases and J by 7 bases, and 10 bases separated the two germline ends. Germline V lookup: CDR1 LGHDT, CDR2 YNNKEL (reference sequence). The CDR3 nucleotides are TGTGCCAGCAGCCAACAAACGGGAAATACGCAGTATTTT. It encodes CASSQQTGNTQYF.

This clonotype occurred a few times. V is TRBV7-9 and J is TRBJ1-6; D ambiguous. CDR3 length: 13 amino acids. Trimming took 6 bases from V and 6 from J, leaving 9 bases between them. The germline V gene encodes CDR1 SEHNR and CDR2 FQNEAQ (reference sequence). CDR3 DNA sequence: TGTGCCAGCAGGCGAGACCGTAATTCACCCCTCCACTTT. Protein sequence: CASRRDRNSPLHF.

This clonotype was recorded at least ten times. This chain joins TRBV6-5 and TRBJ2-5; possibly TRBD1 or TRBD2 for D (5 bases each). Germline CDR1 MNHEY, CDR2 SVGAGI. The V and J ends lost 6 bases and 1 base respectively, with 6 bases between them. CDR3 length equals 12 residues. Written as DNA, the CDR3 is TGTGCCAGCAGGGGGACCCAAGAGACCCAGTACTTC. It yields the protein CASRGTQETQYF.

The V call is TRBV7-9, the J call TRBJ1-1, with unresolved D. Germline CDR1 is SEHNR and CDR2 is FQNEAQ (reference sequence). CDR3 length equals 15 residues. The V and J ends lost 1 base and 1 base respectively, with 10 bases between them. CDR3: CASSLGTTSNTEAFF. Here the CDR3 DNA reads TGTGCCAGCAGCTTAGGAACCACCTCGAACACTGAAGCTTTCTTT.

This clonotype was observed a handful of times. Here the CDR3 DNA reads TGCGCCAGCAGCCAAGATCCGGGACAGGGGATACCTGGGGCCAACGTCCTGACTTTC. This translates into CASSQDPGQGIPGANVLTF. V and J are TRBV4-1 and TRBJ2-6, with TRBD1 matching 10 bases. The V gene's germline CDR1 is MGHRA and CDR2 YSYEKL. CDR3 length: 19 amino acids. Trimming took 0 bases from V and 2 from J; bases not matched to a gene: 7.

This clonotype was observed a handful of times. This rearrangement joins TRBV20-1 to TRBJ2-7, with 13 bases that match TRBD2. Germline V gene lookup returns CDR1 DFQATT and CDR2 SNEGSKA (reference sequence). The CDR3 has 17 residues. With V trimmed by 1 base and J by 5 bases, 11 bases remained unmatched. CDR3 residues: CSARAGLAGAKGNEQYF. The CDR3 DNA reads TGCAGTGCTAGAGCCGGACTAGCGGGGGCCAAAGGGAACGAGCAGTACTTC.

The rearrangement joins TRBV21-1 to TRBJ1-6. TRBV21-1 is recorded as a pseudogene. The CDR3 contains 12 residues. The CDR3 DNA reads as TGTGCCAGCAGCAAAAAAGATTCACCCCTCCACTTT. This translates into CASSKKDSPLHF.

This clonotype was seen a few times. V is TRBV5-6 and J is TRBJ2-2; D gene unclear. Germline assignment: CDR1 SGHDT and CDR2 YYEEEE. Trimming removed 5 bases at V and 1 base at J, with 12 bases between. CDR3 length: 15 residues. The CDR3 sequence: CASRPRVRNTGELFF. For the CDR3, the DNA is TGTGCCAGCAGACCTCGGGTCAGGAACACCGGGGAGCTGTTTTTT.

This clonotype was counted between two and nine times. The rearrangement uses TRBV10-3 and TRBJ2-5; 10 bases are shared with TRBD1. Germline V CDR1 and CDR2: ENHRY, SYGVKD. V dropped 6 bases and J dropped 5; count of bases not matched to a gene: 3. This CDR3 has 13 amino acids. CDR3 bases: TGTGCCATCAGAGGGACAGGGGACGAGACCCAGTACTTC. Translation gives CAIRGTGDETQYF.

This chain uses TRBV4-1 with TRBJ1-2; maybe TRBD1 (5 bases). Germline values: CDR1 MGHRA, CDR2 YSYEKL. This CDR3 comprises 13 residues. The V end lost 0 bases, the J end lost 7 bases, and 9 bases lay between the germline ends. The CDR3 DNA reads TGCGCCAGCAGCCAAGATGGGCAGGGTGGCTACACCTTC. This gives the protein CASSQDGQGGYTF.

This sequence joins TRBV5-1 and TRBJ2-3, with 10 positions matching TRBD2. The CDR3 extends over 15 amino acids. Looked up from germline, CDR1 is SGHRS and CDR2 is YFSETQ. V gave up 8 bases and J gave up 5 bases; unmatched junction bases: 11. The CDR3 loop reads CASEPTSGSVDTQYF. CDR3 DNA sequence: TGCGCCAGTGAACCGACTAGCGGGTCGGTAGATACGCAGTATTTT.

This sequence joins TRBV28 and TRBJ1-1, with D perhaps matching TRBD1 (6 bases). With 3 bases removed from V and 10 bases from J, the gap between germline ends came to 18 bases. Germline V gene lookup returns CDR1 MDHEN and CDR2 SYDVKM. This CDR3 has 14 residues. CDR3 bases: TGTGCCAGCAGTTTCGGGGGCAGCTACCAGATAGCTTTCTTT. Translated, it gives CASSFGGSYQIAFF.

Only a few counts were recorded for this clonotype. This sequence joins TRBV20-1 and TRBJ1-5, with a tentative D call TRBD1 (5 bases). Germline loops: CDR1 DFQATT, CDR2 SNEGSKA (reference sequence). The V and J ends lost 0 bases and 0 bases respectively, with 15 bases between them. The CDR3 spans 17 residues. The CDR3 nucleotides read TGCAGTGCTAGAGAGTTTGGGGGGATTCCTAGCAATCAGCCCCAGCATTTT. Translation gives CSAREFGGIPSNQPQHF.

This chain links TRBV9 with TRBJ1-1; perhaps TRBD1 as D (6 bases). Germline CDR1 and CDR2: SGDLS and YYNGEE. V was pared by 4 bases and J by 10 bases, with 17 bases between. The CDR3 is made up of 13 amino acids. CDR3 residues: CASSTSLEGGAFF. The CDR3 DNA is TGTGCCAGCAGCACCAGCCTGGAGGGGGGAGCTTTCTTT.

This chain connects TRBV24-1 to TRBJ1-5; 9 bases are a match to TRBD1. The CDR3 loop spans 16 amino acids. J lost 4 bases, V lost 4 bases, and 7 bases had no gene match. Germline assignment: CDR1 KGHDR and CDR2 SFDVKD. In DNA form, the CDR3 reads TGTGCCACCAGTGACCCGGGGACAGGGTTTAATCAGCCCCAGCATTTT. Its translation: CATSDPGTGFNQPQHF.

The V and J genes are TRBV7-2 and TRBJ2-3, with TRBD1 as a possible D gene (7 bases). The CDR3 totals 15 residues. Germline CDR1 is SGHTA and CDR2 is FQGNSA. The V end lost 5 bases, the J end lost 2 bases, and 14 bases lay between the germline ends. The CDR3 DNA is TGTGCCAGCAGCAACCAGGGGGGCTTCACAGATACGCAGTATTTT. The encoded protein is CASSNQGGFTDTQYF.

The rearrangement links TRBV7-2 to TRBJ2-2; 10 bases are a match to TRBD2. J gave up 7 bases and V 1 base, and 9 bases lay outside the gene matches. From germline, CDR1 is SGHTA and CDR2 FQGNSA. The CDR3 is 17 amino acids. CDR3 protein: CASSLEWSGGAIGELFF. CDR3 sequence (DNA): TGTGCCAGCAGCTTAGAATGGAGCGGGGGGGCCATCGGGGAGCTGTTTTTT.

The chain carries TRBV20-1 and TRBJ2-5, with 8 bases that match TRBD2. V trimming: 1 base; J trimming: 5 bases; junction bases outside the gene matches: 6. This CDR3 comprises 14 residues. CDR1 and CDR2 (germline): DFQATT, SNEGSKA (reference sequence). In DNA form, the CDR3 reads TGCAGTGCTAGAGGTCGGGGGGGCCTGGAGACCCAGTACTTC. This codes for CSARGRGGLETQYF.